This T cell receptor (beta chain) was captured in a study of cytomegalovirus exposure and HLA in healthy donors. In regard to this clone: What it binds is not known.

Amplification used 60 Vbeta primers and 13 Jbeta primers. Assay: immunoSEQ multiplex PCR; the TCRdb copy retains only in-frame clones and omits some. The data show roughly 200,000 clones, roughly 80% seen once. V gave up 3 bases and J gave up 7 bases, with 16 bases separating them. This CDR3 contains 15 residues. Per the germline V gene, CDR1 is MDHEN and CDR2 is SYDVKM. General study points: Presence/absence analysis assumed near-uniform sequencing depth across donors. Earlier analysis looked at TCR beta V segments, and most were productive about 90% or about 30% of the time.

The sequence derives from a woman between 18 and 30 years old in good health and CMV-seronegative. This chain uses TRBV28 with TRBJ1-3; D uncertain. Sample: PBMCs. CDR3 sequence: CASSLPARGPNTIYF. The CDR3 DNA sequence: TGTGCCAGCAGTTTGCCCGCTCGGGGTCCGAACACCATATATTTT.